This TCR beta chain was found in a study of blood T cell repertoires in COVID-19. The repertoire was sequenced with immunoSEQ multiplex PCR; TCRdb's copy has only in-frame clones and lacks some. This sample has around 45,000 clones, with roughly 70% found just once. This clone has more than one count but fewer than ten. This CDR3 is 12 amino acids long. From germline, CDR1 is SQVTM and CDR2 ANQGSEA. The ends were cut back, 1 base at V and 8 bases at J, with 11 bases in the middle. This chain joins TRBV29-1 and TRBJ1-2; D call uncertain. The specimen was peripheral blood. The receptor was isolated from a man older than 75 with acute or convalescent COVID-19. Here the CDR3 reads CSVEGGGGGYTF. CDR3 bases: TGCAGCGTTGAAGGGGGTGGAGGCGGCTACACCTTC.